These 20 T cell receptor beta chains share one sample of origin, sequenced in a study of T cell responses to AZD1222 COVID-19 vaccine. Clones were sequenced by immunoSEQ multiplex PCR, and TCRdb holds only the in-frame ones, with some missing. This table holds about 110,000 clones, around 90% found once. The sample was peripheral blood, taken 28 days after the second AZD1222 dose. The receptors were gathered from an adult who received the AZD1222 COVID-19 vaccine.

The rearrangement links TRBV7-3 to TRBJ1-1; D gene unclear. Per the germline V gene, CDR1 is SGHTA and CDR2 is FQGTGA. The V gene lost 6 bases and the J gene lost 5 bases, with 16 bases spanning the gap. This CDR3 spans 14 amino acids. The CDR3 coding sequence is TGTGCCAGCAGTTCCACTCCCGTGGTGACTGAAGCTTTCTTT. Its protein is CASSSTPVVTEAFF.

This rearrangement joins TRBV30 to TRBJ1-6; D gene unclear. V lost 1 base, J lost 7 bases, and 11 bases lay in between. Germline V gene sequence: CDR1 GTSNPN, CDR2 SVGIG (reference sequence). This CDR3 is built from 14 residues. The CDR3 DNA reads TGTGCCTGGAGTGAGGGCCTGGGCAATTCACCCCTCCACTTT. Amino acids: CAWSEGLGNSPLHF.

The rearrangement links TRBV10-3 to TRBJ1-5; D uncertain. V lost 6 bases and J lost 2, with 14 bases in between. The CDR3 sequence is 15 residues long. Germline V gene data show CDR1 as ENHRY and CDR2 as SYGVKD. The CDR3 reads CAIRSGMEGNQPQHF. The CDR3 DNA reads TGTGCCATCAGATCGGGGATGGAGGGCAATCAGCCCCAGCATTTT.

The rearrangement uses TRBV18 and TRBJ1-5; 8 bases match TRBD1. Germline lookup yields CDR1 KGHSH and CDR2 LQKENI. The CDR3 runs to 11 residues. Germline trimming cut 3 bases from V and 15 bases from J; bases unmatched to any gene: 4. Here the CDR3 DNA reads TGTGCCAGCTCACCTGGACAGGGTACGCATTTT. Residues: CASSPGQGTHF.

V is TRBV7-9 and J is TRBJ1-1; D remains ambiguous. The CDR3 spans 16 residues. In germline, CDR1 is SEHNR, CDR2 FQNEAQ (reference sequence). V lost 4 bases and J lost 1, with 16 bases in between. The CDR3 region is CASSYLKGRGNTEAFF. The CDR3 DNA follows: TGTGCCAGCAGCTACCTTAAAGGACGCGGGAACACTGAAGCTTTCTTT.

The rearrangement uses TRBV6-4 and TRBJ2-2, with TRBD1 as a possible D gene (5 bases). The length of the CDR3 is 17 residues. The ends were cut back, 10 bases at V and 4 bases at J, with 25 bases in the middle. CDR1 is MRHNA and CDR2 is SNTAGT in the germline V gene. CDR3 loop: CATGWVGQLRSTGELFF. CDR3 nucleotide sequence: TGTGCCACCGGTTGGGTGGGGCAGCTAAGAAGCACCGGGGAGCTGTTTTTT.

The chain has TRBV4-1 and TRBJ2-7; D possibly uses TRBD1 or TRBD2 (5 bases each). V was cut by 1 base and J by 0 bases, with 13 bases left in between. The germline V gene encodes CDR1 MGHRA and CDR2 YSYEKL. This CDR3 comprises 16 residues. The CDR3 bases are TGCGCCAGCAGCCAAGGGGGGATCAGGAGCTCCTACGAGCAGTACTTC. This codes for CASSQGGIRSSYEQYF.

The gene calls are TRBV21-1 and TRBJ2-7; the table's D call, TRBD2, was not checked against the DNA. TRBV21-1 is classified as a pseudogene. There are 14 residues in the CDR3. The DNA for the CDR3 is TGTGCCAGTCCTCCCTCGCGGGGGGGCTACGAGCAGTACTTC. Its translation is CASPPSRGGYEQYF.

V and J are TRBV12-3 or TRBV12-4 and TRBJ2-3; D is unresolved. The CDR3 runs 12 residues. The V end lost 2 bases, the J end lost 4 bases, and 4 bases lay between the germline ends. This CDR3 reads CASSLLADTQYF. CDR3 DNA: TGTGCCAGCAGTTTATTGGCAGATACGCAGTATTTT.

This chain connects TRBV2 to TRBJ2-1; the match to TRBD1 covers 8 bases. The CDR3 has 15 amino acids. The V gene end was trimmed by 6 bases and the J gene end by 8 bases; junction bases not matched to a gene: 12. Germline assignment: CDR1 SNHLY and CDR2 FYNNEI. The CDR3 loop is CASRVGGTGLHEQFF. The CDR3 nucleotides are TGTGCCAGCAGAGTTGGTGGGACAGGTCTCCATGAGCAGTTCTTC.

The chain recombines TRBV6-1 with TRBJ2-7; 8 bases map to TRBD2. The CDR3 consists of 15 residues. The germline gives CDR1 MNHNS, CDR2 SASEGT. The J segment lost 4 bases and the V segment lost 0 bases, leaving 5 bases of the junction unmatched. The CDR3 here is CASSEAAGGKYEQYF. CDR3 coding DNA: TGTGCCAGCAGTGAAGCTGCGGGGGGCAAATACGAGCAGTACTTC.

The chain couples TRBV7-2 to TRBJ2-1, with D unresolved. Germline loops: CDR1 SGHTA, CDR2 FQGNSA. Trimming cost V 6 bases and J 5 bases, with 11 bases left between them. This CDR3 region has 13 residues. The CDR3, as DNA: TGTGCCAGCAGAGTACCCCCGGACAATGAGCAGTTCTTC. This translates into CASRVPPDNEQFF. Full variable domain (rest looked up from reference TRBV7-2 and TRBJ2-1): GAGVSQSPSNKVTEKGKDVELRCDPISGHTALYWYRQSLGQGLEFLIYFQGNSAPDKSGLPSDRFSAERTGGSVSTLTIQRTQQEDSAVYLCASRVPPDNEQFFGPGTRLTVL.

The CDR3 DNA reads as TGTGCCACCAGTGACCGGGGGCGGAACTCCCTGGATGAGCAGTTCTTC. Translation: CATSDRGRNSLDEQFF. This sequence joins TRBV24-1 and TRBJ2-1, with D possibly called TRBD1 or TRBD2 (6 bases each). The ends were cut back, 4 bases at V and 8 bases at J, with 20 bases in the middle. The CDR3 has 16 amino acids. The germline gives CDR1 KGHDR, CDR2 SFDVKD.

This clone appeared many times. The V and J genes are TRBV4-1 and TRBJ2-6; D is uncertain. Trimming left V 4 bases short and J 0 bases short, with 7 bases between. There are 15 residues in the CDR3. Germline CDR1 reads MGHRA; CDR2 reads YSYEKL. The CDR3 loop is CASSPVASGANVLTF. In DNA, the CDR3 is TGCGCCAGCAGCCCCGTGGCCTCTGGGGCCAACGTCCTGACTTTC.

CDR3 in DNA: TGTGCCAGCCTTTTAAGTGGTGTAGATACGCAGTATTTT. Translating gives CASLLSGVDTQYF. The V and J genes are TRBV25-1 and TRBJ2-3; D is uncertain. The CDR3 runs to 13 residues. Trimming cost V 8 bases and J 5 bases, with 14 bases left between them. Germline loops: CDR1 MGHDK, CDR2 SYGVNS.

This rearrangement joins TRBV7-8 to TRBJ2-5, with D possibly being TRBD1 or TRBD2 (5 bases each). The ends were cut back, 0 bases at V and 4 bases at J, with 6 bases in the middle. CDR1 SGHVS and CDR2 FQNEAQ come from the germline V gene. The CDR3 covers 13 residues. As DNA, the CDR3 is TGTGCCAGCAGCTTAGCGAGGGGAGAGACCCAGTACTTC. Translation: CASSLARGETQYF.

V is TRBV18 and J is TRBJ1-1; no clear D. Trimming pared 0 bases from V and 2 bases from J, leaving 10 bases between. This CDR3 is built from 15 residues. Germline CDR1 KGHSH, CDR2 LQKENI. The CDR3 sequence: CASSPPSGPNTEAFF. The CDR3 DNA is TGTGCCAGCTCACCACCGTCAGGACCCAACACTGAAGCTTTCTTT.

V gene TRBV19 combines with J gene TRBJ1-4; no definite D call. CDR1 is LNHDA and CDR2 is SQIVND in the germline V gene (reference sequence). The CDR3 is 15 residues long. Between the trimmed V and J ends, which lost 4 bases and 0 bases, there was a span of 9 bases. CDR3 nucleotides: TGTGCCAGTAGTAGAAGGGTTGCAACTAATGAAAAACTGTTTTTT. Encoded protein: CASSRRVATNEKLFF.

V and J are TRBV11-3 and TRBJ1-1; D is unresolved. This CDR3 has 15 amino acids. Germline V gene sequence: CDR1 SGHNT, CDR2 YENEEA. Trimming removed 5 bases from V and 1 base from J, with 14 bases in between. CDR3 protein: CASSHRTGTNTEAFF. In nucleotides, the CDR3 is TGTGCCAGCAGCCATCGGACGGGAACGAACACTGAAGCTTTCTTT.

This clone was recorded once. The chain employs TRBV14 and TRBJ1-6; the D is unclear. Germline CDR1 reads SGHDN; CDR2 reads FVKESK. Trimming removed 0 bases at V and 7 bases at J, with 7 bases between. The CDR3 length is 14 residues. Here the CDR3 reads CASSQDYRNSPLHF. The CDR3 nucleotides read TGTGCCAGCAGCCAAGACTATAGGAATTCACCCCTCCACTTT.